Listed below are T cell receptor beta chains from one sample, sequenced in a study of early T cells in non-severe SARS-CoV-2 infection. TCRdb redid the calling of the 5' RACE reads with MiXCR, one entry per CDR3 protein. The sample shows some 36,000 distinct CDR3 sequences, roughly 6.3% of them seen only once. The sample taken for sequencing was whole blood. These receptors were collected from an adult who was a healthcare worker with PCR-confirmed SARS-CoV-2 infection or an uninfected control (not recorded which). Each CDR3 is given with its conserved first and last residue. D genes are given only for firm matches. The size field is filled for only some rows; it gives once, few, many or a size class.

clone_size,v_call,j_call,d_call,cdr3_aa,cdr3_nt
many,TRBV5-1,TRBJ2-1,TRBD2,CASRATSGYTYNEQFF,TGCGCCAGCAGAGCCACTAGCGGATATACCTACAATGAGCAGTTCTTC
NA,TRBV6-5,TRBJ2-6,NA,CASSSHRVWWAGANVLTF,TGTGCCAGCAGTTCCCACAGGGTATGGTGGGCTGGGGCCAACGTCCTGACTTTC
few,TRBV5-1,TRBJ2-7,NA,CASSLRQSGDEQYF,TGCGCCAGCAGCTTGCGCCAGTCGGGTGACGAGCAGTACTTC
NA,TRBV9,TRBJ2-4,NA,CASSVYGGMAKNIQYF,TGTGCCAGCAGCGTATATGGGGGGATGGCCAAAAACATTCAGTACTTC
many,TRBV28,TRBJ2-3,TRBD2,CASSLLAGGKDTQYF,TGTGCCAGCAGTTTATTGGCGGGAGGGAAAGATACGCAGTATTTT
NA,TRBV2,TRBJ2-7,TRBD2,CATKKLAGAGEQYF,TGTGCCACCAAGAAGTTAGCGGGAGCGGGTGAGCAGTACTTC
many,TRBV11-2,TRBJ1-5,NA,CASSLVGRNQPQHF,TGTGCCAGCAGCTTAGTCGGTCGCAATCAGCCCCAGCATTTT
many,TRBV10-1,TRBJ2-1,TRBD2,CASSEREGGNEQFF,TGCGCCAGCAGTGAGAGGGAGGGCGGCAATGAGCAGTTCTTC
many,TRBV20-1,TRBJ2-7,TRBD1,CSAMTGTSSYEQYF,TGCAGTGCTATGACAGGGACCAGCTCCTACGAGCAGTACTTC
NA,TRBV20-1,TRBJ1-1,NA,CSARYLAAFF,TGCAGTGCTAGATACCTGGCAGCTTTCTTT
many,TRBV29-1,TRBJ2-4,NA,CSVLAENIQYF,TGCAGCGTTCTAGCAGAAAACATTCAGTACTTC
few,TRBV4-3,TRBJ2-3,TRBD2,CASSQESGGADTQYF,TGCGCCAGCAGCCAAGAAAGCGGGGGCGCAGATACGCAGTATTTT
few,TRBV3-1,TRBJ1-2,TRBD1,CASSRDRGNYGYTF,TGTGCCAGCAGCCGTGACAGGGGAAACTATGGCTACACCTTC
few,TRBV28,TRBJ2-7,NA,CASRSDGYEQYF,TGTGCCAGCAGGTCGGACGGATACGAGCAGTACTTC
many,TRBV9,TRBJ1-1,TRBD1,CASSPGQVSRGGHTEAFF,TGTGCCAGCAGCCCCGGACAGGTTTCGAGGGGGGGGCACACTGAAGCTTTCTTT
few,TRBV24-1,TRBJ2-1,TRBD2,CATSESSSGRAYLNHYNEQFF,TGTGCCACCAGTGAATCCTCTAGCGGGAGGGCCTACTTAAATCACTACAATGAGCAGTTCTTC
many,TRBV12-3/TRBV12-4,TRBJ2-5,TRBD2,CASSKRDRGKTQYF,TGTGCCAGCAGTAAGCGGGACCGGGGGAAGACCCAGTACTTC
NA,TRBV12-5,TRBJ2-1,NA,CASGNMPSRDNEQFF,TGTGCTAGTGGCAACATGCCGAGCCGGGACAATGAGCAGTTCTTC
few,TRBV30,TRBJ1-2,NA,CAWSAWEARYTF,TGTGCCTGGAGTGCCTGGGAGGCCCGCTACACCTTC
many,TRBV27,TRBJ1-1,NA,CASSFEMNTEAFF,TGTGCCAGCAGCTTTGAGATGAACACTGAAGCTTTCTTT
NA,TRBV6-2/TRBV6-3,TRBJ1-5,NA,CASRDRSLYQPQHF,TGTGCCAGCAGAGACAGAAGTCTTTATCAGCCCCAGCATTTT
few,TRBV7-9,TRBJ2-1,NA,CASSSGGGSGGDEQFF,TGTGCCAGCAGCTCTGGGGGCGGGAGTGGAGGAGATGAGCAGTTCTTC
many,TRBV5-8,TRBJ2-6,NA,CASSPGRGSSGANVLTF,TGTGCCAGCAGCCCAGGACGGGGAAGCTCTGGGGCCAACGTCCTGACTTTC
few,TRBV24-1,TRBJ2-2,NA,CATSPGQGRTGELFF,TGTGCCACCAGTCCGGGACAAGGACGGACCGGGGAGCTGTTTTTT
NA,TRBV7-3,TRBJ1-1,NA,CASSLNKNTEAFF,TGTGCCAGCAGCTTAAACAAGAACACTGAAGCTTTCTTT
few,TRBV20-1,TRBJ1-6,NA,CSAHPRGDSPLHF,TGCAGTGCTCATCCTAGGGGGGATTCACCCCTCCACTTT